Shown below are 16 T cell receptor beta chains from a single sample sequenced in a study of patients and donors after allogeneic stem cell transplantation. TCRdb analysed the RT-PCR reads with MiXCR anew, one entry per CDR3 protein. This table has hundreds of thousands of distinct CDR3 sequences, around two fifths appearing once. Sequenced input: blood, either unsorted or a sorted T cell fraction (not recorded which). The receptors derive from a human donor who was either an allogeneic HSCT recipient or a stem cell or donor lymphocyte infusion donor (not recorded which). It is not recorded whose cells these are; they may come from a transplant donor.

V gene TRBV7-9 combines with J gene TRBJ2-5, with 9 bases identical to TRBD2. There are 14 residues in the CDR3. The germline gives CDR1 SEHNR, CDR2 FQNEAQ (reference sequence). J was trimmed by 5 bases and V by 2 bases; bases with no gene match: 3. Written as DNA, the CDR3 is TGTGCCAGCAGCTTAACGCTAGCGGGGGAGACCCAGTACTTC. This codes for CASSLTLAGETQYF.

This chain uses TRBV5-5 with TRBJ2-7, with 10 bases that match TRBD2. CDR1 and CDR2 (germline): SGHKS, YYEKEE (reference sequence). The V gene end was trimmed by 4 bases and the J gene end by 3 bases; junction bases not matched to a gene: 7. The CDR3 spans 15 residues. The DNA for the CDR3 is TGTGCCAGCAGCCTCGTAGCGGGGGGCCACTACGAGCAGTACTTC. This codes for CASSLVAGGHYEQYF.

This clonotype was counted only a few times. This chain connects TRBV12-3 or TRBV12-4 to TRBJ1-2; 11 positions agree with TRBD1. CDR3 length equals 11 residues. V lost 10 bases and J lost 7; bases outside the gene matches: 2. The CDR3: CAIGTGGGYTF. The CDR3 nucleotides read TGTGCCATTGGGACAGGGGGTGGCTACACCTTC.

This clonotype occurred a few times. V gene TRBV28 combines with J gene TRBJ1-5; D is undetermined. Trimming took 5 bases from V and 4 from J, leaving 12 bases between them. There are 14 residues in the CDR3. Germline V gene lookup returns CDR1 MDHEN and CDR2 SYDVKM. The CDR3 DNA reads as TGTGCCAGCAGTCCCTCCCGGGAGAATCAGCCCCAGCATTTT. Translating it yields CASSPSRENQPQHF.

This clonotype was detected only a few times. The chain combines TRBV27 with TRBJ2-7; TRBD1 aligns across 7 bases. Looked up from germline, CDR1 is MNHEY and CDR2 is SMNVEV (reference sequence). Germline trimming cut 4 bases from V and 6 bases from J; bases unmatched to any gene: 6. The CDR3 is 13 amino acids. CDR3 protein: CASSSTGAGEQYF. The DNA for the CDR3 is TGTGCCAGCAGTTCAACAGGGGCAGGCGAGCAGTACTTC.

This clonotype was counted only a few times. The chain couples TRBV6-1 to TRBJ1-1; D may be TRBD1 (5 bases). Germline-derived CDR1 and CDR2 are MNHNS and SASEGT. Trimming pared 2 bases from V and 4 bases from J, leaving 11 bases between. The CDR3 contains 14 residues. The CDR3 DNA follows: TGTGCCAGCAGTGAATGGGGAGGGACCACTGAAGCTTTCTTT. Translation gives CASSEWGGTTEAFF.

This chain links TRBV12-3 or TRBV12-4 with TRBJ1-3; D not certain. The CDR3 contains 16 residues. The V end was cut by 7 bases, the J end by 2 bases, with 18 bases between. DNA of the CDR3: TGTGCCAGCACCTCAAGGATCTCCATAGCTGGAAACACCATATATTTT. Translating it yields CASTSRISIAGNTIYF.

The rearrangement joins TRBV9 to TRBJ1-1; 8 bases line up with TRBD1. With 4 bases clipped from V and 5 bases from J, the junction kept 7 bases outside the gene matches. CDR3 length: 14 residues. CDR1 and CDR2 (germline): SGDLS, YYNGEE. This CDR3 is CASSLNHRGTEAFF. DNA of the CDR3: TGTGCCAGCAGCTTAAACCACAGGGGGACTGAAGCTTTCTTT. Combining the CDR3 with reference TRBV9 and TRBJ1-1 gives the whole variable domain DSGVTQTPKHLITATGQRVTLRCSPRSGDLSVYWYQQSLDQGLQFLIQYYNGEERAKGNILERFSAQQFPDLHSELNLSSLELGDSALYFCASSLNHRGTEAFFGQGTRLTVV.

The V and J genes are TRBV3-1 and TRBJ1-2; D unclear. V lost 0 bases and J lost 8, with 13 bases in between. The CDR3 covers 14 residues. Germline values: CDR1 LGHDT, CDR2 YNNKEL (reference sequence). The chain's CDR3 is CASSQESGSRGYTF. The DNA of the CDR3 is TGTGCCAGCAGCCAAGAGTCGGGGAGCAGAGGCTACACCTTC.

In DNA, the CDR3 is TGTGCCAGCAGCCACGGGACAGGGGGAGTCCGCAGGAATACGCAGTATTTT. This codes for CASSHGTGGVRRNTQYF. The chain recombines TRBV14 with TRBJ2-3; 11 nucleotides line up with TRBD1. The trim removed 3 bases at V and 7 bases at J, leaving 12 bases unmatched. Germline V gene sequence: CDR1 SGHDN, CDR2 FVKESK. The CDR3 sequence is 17 residues long.

This clonotype came up a few times. This chain joins TRBV20-1 and TRBJ2-1, with D tentatively TRBD2 (6 bases). Trimming left V 0 bases short and J 10 bases short, with 13 bases between. This CDR3 is 13 amino acids long. From germline, CDR1 is DFQATT and CDR2 SNEGSKA (reference sequence). CDR3 in DNA: TGCAGTGCTAGAGATTCAAGAGGAGGGGAGCAGTTCTTC. Translating gives CSARDSRGGEQFF.

This chain connects TRBV25-1 to TRBJ2-4; perhaps TRBD1 as D (6 bases). Trimming pared 5 bases from V and 8 bases from J, leaving 19 bases between. CDR3 size: 15 residues. The germline V gene encodes CDR1 MGHDK and CDR2 SYGVNS. The CDR3 loop is CASSTLMQGQDIQYF. The CDR3 DNA is TGTGCCAGCAGTACTCTCATGCAGGGGCAGGACATTCAGTACTTC.

This clonotype was seen a handful of times. The V gene is TRBV4-2, the J gene TRBJ1-1, with 9 bases aligning to TRBD1. CDR1 and CDR2 from the germline V gene are LGHNA and YNFKEQ. The CDR3 covers 15 residues. With 4 bases clipped from V and 3 bases from J, the junction kept 6 bases outside the gene matches. CDR3 bases: TGTGCCAGCAGCCTTACCCGGGACAGGGACACTGAAGCTTTCTTT. Translated, it gives CASSLTRDRDTEAFF.

The chain recombines TRBV4-1 with TRBJ2-2; the D gene is possibly TRBD1 (7 bases). Germline CDR1 reads MGHRA; CDR2 reads YSYEKL. The CDR3 totals 16 residues. The ends were cut back, 4 bases at V and 4 bases at J, with 16 bases in the middle. CDR3 protein: CASSLTSGGITGELFF. The CDR3 nucleotides read TGCGCCAGCAGCCTTACCTCAGGGGGGATCACCGGGGAGCTGTTTTTT.

The rearrangement links TRBV20-1 to TRBJ2-1; 8 bases are shared with TRBD2. The CDR3 has 13 residues. The V and J ends lost 3 bases and 5 bases, in that order; junction bases with no gene match: 3. Germline V gene sequence: CDR1 DFQATT, CDR2 SNEGSKA (reference sequence). Written as DNA, the CDR3 is TGCAGTGCTAGCGGGGGGGCCCACAATGAGCAGTTCTTC. It translates to CSASGGAHNEQFF.

The sample holds a few counts of this clonotype. The chain combines TRBV5-5 with TRBJ1-1; D is uncertain. CDR1 is SGHKS and CDR2 is YYEKEE in the germline V gene (reference sequence). Trimming removed 0 bases from V and 1 base from J, with 13 bases in between. The CDR3 is 16 amino acids. CDR3 sequence: CASSLASAEPNTEAFF. The CDR3 DNA follows: TGTGCCAGCAGCTTGGCTAGTGCAGAACCGAACACTGAAGCTTTCTTT.